These 8 T cell receptor beta chains were sequenced from one sample in a study of human T cells and chemical hapten exposure. TCRdb analysed the RACE reads with MiXCR anew, one entry per CDR3 protein. Among around 340,000 distinct CDR3 sequences listed, approximately 6.9% were seen once. The time point is: patch test 1, 2 weeks after DPC sensitization. The treatment is: therapeutic diphenylcyclopropenone sensitization with weekly scalp DPC. The sample was whole blood, taken in connection with sensitization to the hapten diphenylcyclopropenone (DPC). These receptors originate from a young woman with alopecia areata. Some clones in this sample may be carry-over from other donors' samples.

This clonotype has just a few counts. V gene TRBV6-6 combines with J gene TRBJ2-7; 8 nucleotides align to TRBD2. Germline values: CDR1 MNHNY, CDR2 SVGAGI (reference sequence). CDR3 length equals 15 residues. The V segment lost 2 bases and the J segment 4 bases; nucleotides outside the gene matches: 7. The CDR3: CASSYTGGGFYEQYF. The CDR3 nucleotides are TGTGCCAGCAGTTACACAGGCGGGGGGTTTTACGAGCAGTACTTC.

This clonotype was observed many times. The rearrangement joins TRBV7-9 to TRBJ2-2; D perhaps matches TRBD1 (6 bases). V lost 11 bases, J lost 6 bases, and 10 bases lay in between. CDR3 length: 11 amino acids. The germline CDR1 and CDR2 sequences are SEHNR and FQNEAQ (reference sequence). CDR3 in amino acids: CAGQSPGELFF. CDR3 coding DNA: TGTGCCGGACAGAGCCCCGGGGAGCTGTTTTTT. Complete variable domain (other parts from reference TRBV7-9 and TRBJ2-2): DTGVSQNPRHKITKRGQNVTFRCDPISEHNRLYWYRQTLGQGPEFLTYFQNEAQLEKSRLLSDRFSAERPKGSFSTLEIQRTEQGDSAMYLCAGQSPGELFFGEGSRLTVL.

This clonotype was picked up a small number of times. The chain joins TRBV18 to TRBJ1-1; D unclear. V lost 3 bases to trimming and J lost 0 bases, with 8 bases between them. The CDR3 spans 14 residues. CDR1 and CDR2 from the germline V gene are KGHSH and LQKENI. The CDR3 is CASSPSGVNTEAFF. The CDR3 DNA follows: TGTGCCAGCTCACCTTCCGGGGTGAACACTGAAGCTTTCTTT.

At least ten counts were recorded for this clonotype. The rearrangement links TRBV5-1 to TRBJ2-7; TRBD1 matches at 7 bases. V was pared by 2 bases and J by 1 base, with 6 bases of the junction left unmatched. The germline V gene has CDR1 SGHRS and CDR2 YFSETQ. The CDR3 has 15 amino acids. CDR3 DNA: TGCGCCAGCAGCTTCCTACAGGGGTCATCCTACGAGCAGTACTTC. Its translation is CASSFLQGSSYEQYF.

This clonotype was picked up many times. The chain carries TRBV12-3 or TRBV12-4 and TRBJ2-6; possibly TRBD2 for D (6 bases). Trimming stripped 4 bases from V and 0 bases from J, with 16 bases between. The CDR3 consists of 18 residues. The CDR3 sequence is CASSSGTAVRSGANVLTF. CDR3 sequence (DNA): TGTGCCAGCAGTTCCGGGACTGCCGTACGCTCTGGGGCCAACGTCCTGACTTTC.

In this sample, this clonotype turned up a few times. The chain joins TRBV6-5 to TRBJ1-2, with TRBD1 matching over 9 bases. The trim removed 8 bases at V and 8 bases at J, leaving 6 bases unmatched. Germline V gene data show CDR1 as MNHEY and CDR2 as SVGAGI. This CDR3 contains 12 residues. In DNA form, the CDR3 reads TGTGCCAGCGGAGGGACAGGGAAAGGCTACACCTTC. Protein: CASGGTGKGYTF.

At least ten counts were recorded for this clonotype. CDR3 DNA sequence: TGTGCCAGCAGTTCGCCGGGACAGGGGACAGATACGCAGTATTTT. As protein: CASSSPGQGTDTQYF. The chain has TRBV28 and TRBJ2-3; 10 bases align to TRBD1. Germline V gene lookup returns CDR1 MDHEN and CDR2 SYDVKM. V was pared by 4 bases and J by 3 bases, with 4 bases of the junction left unmatched. The CDR3 spans 15 residues.

There are many counts of this clonotype. The V call is TRBV7-8, the J call TRBJ1-2, with 8 nucleotides matching TRBD1. Germline CDR1 and CDR2: SGHVS and FQNEAQ. This CDR3 contains 16 residues. The junction had 8 bases not matched to a gene; V was cut back by 4 bases and J by 1 base. The CDR3 nucleotides read TGTGCCAGCAGCTCTAAGACAGGGGTCGATAACTATGGCTACACCTTC. Amino acids: CASSSKTGVDNYGYTF. Full variable domain (remainder filled in from reference TRBV7-8 and TRBJ1-2): GAGVSQSPRYKVAKRGQDVALRCDPISGHVSLFWYQQALGQGPEFLTYFQNEAQLDKSGLPSDRFFAERPEGSVSTLKIQRTQQEDSAVYLCASSSKTGVDNYGYTFGSGTRLTVV.